These 8 T cell receptor beta chains came from one sample sequenced in a study of Ad26.COV2.S vaccination and SARS-CoV-2 variants. Sequenced by immunoSEQ multiplex PCR; TCRdb stores in-frame clones only, minus some. The sample consists of 200,000 to 250,000 clones, roughly 90% of them appearing once. Sample treatment: some 19 received Ad26.COV2.S at low or high dose, single or two shots; 5 received placebo; per-sample allocation not given. The investigators took samples on day 63 after the first vaccine or placebo injection. The input for sequencing was peripheral blood, taken in a trial of Ad26.COV2.S vaccine versus placebo. The receptor set was obtained from a person between 18 and 59 years old who received the Ad26.COV2.S COVID-19 vaccine or a placebo.

The DNA for the CDR3 is TGTGCCAGCAGCTTAGCCAGGGGCACTGAAGCTTTCTTT. Translated: CASSLARGTEAFF. V is TRBV7-2 and J is TRBJ1-1, with a weak D call TRBD1 (6 bases). The germline V gene encodes CDR1 SGHTA and CDR2 FQGNSA. CDR3 size: 13 residues. V was clipped by 0 bases and J by 4 bases, with 6 bases between them.

This sequence joins TRBV28 and TRBJ2-5; D is uncertain. The germline gives CDR1 MDHEN, CDR2 SYDVKM. V shed 6 bases and J shed 0 bases, with 5 bases lying between them. The CDR3 consists of 12 residues. Here the CDR3 reads CASRVYQETQYF. The CDR3 coding sequence is TGTGCCAGCAGGGTATACCAAGAGACCCAGTACTTC. The complete variable domain, with remaining parts taken from reference TRBV28 and TRBJ2-5, reads DVKVTQSSRYLVKRTGEKVFLECVQDMDHENMFWYRQDPGLGLRLIYFSYDVKMKEKGDIPEGYSVSREKKERFSLILESASTNQTSMYLCASRVYQETQYFGPGTRLLVL.

This clone was seen a single time. V gene TRBV5-5 combines with J gene TRBJ2-3; D is unclear. The germline CDR1 and CDR2 sequences are SGHKS and YYEKEE (reference sequence). The CDR3 loop spans 12 amino acids. The V end was cut by 3 bases, the J end by 2 bases, with 4 bases between. CDR3 protein: CASSSSTDTQYF. The DNA of the CDR3 is TGTGCCAGCAGCTCATCCACAGATACGCAGTATTTT.

The V gene is TRBV30, the J gene TRBJ1-2; the D is unclear. The CDR3 is made up of 12 amino acids. Germline lookup yields CDR1 GTSNPN and CDR2 SVGIG (reference sequence). V lost 2 bases, J lost 4 bases, and 8 bases lay in between. Here the CDR3 reads CAWSPQSYGYTF. The CDR3 DNA reads as TGTGCCTGGAGTCCCCAGTCCTATGGCTACACCTTC.

The chain couples TRBV10-2 to TRBJ2-5; 9 bases map to TRBD2. The CDR3 extends over 15 amino acids. V shed 7 bases, J shed 2 bases, and the junction held 8 bases outside the gene matches. Germline lookup yields CDR1 WSHSY and CDR2 SAAADI. The CDR3 is CASTPRLAGQETQYF. The CDR3 DNA reads TGCGCCAGCACACCCCGCCTAGCGGGGCAAGAGACCCAGTACTTC.

This sequence joins TRBV6-2 or TRBV6-3 and TRBJ1-2, with D perhaps matching TRBD1 (6 bases). The CDR3 covers 14 residues. CDR1 and CDR2 from the germline V gene are MNHEY and SVGEGT. V was cut by 0 bases and J by 4 bases, with 9 bases left in between. CDR3 DNA sequence: TGTGCCAGCAGTTACTCCGACAGGATCTATGGCTACACCTTC. Translation gives CASSYSDRIYGYTF.

The chain joins TRBV7-2 to TRBJ2-3, with a possible D match to TRBD1 (5 bases). Trimming shortened V by 1 base and J by 2 bases, and 10 bases separated the two germline ends. The V gene's germline CDR1 is SGHTA and CDR2 FQGNSA. CDR3 length equals 15 residues. The CDR3 region has the DNA TGTGCCAGCAGCTTAGGACAGACCTACACAGATACGCAGTATTTT. Amino acid sequence: CASSLGQTYTDTQYF. The variable domain in full, completed from reference TRBV7-2 and TRBJ2-3, reads GAGVSQSPSNKVTEKGKDVELRCDPISGHTALYWYRQSLGQGLEFLIYFQGNSAPDKSGLPSDRFSAERTGGSVSTLTIQRTQQEDSAVYLCASSLGQTYTDTQYFGPGTRLTVL.

V gene TRBV5-4 combines with J gene TRBJ2-1; no definite D call. V lost 0 bases to trimming and J lost 7 bases, with 8 bases between them. This CDR3 comprises 13 residues. CDR1 SGHNT and CDR2 YYREEE come from the germline V gene (reference sequence). The CDR3 region is CASSLGVSNEQFF. The DNA of the CDR3 is TGTGCCAGCAGCTTGGGGGTATCGAATGAGCAGTTCTTC.